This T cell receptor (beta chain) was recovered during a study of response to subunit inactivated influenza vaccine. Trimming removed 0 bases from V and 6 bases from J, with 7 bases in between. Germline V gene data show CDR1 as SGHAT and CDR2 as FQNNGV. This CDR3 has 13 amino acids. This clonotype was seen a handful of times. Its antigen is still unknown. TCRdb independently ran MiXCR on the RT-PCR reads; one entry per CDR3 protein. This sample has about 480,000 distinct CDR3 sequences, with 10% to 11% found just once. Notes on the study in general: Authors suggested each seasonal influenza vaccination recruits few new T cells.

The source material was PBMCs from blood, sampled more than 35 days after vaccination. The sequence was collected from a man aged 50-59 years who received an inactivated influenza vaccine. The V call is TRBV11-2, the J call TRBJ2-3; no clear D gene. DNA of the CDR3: TGTGCCAGCAGCTTAGAATCCGTGGATACGCAGTATTTT. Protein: CASSLESVDTQYF.